Sequencing of this T cell receptor beta chain was carried out in a study of CD8 T cells in Susac syndrome. The authors sequenced TCR beta from blood CD8+ and CD4+ T cells. An amount of RNA that ranged from roughly 0.5 to 1 ug was reverse transcribed with random hexamers. The amplification used immunoSEQ multiplex PCR on TCR beta CDR3; it spanned 54 Vbeta and 13 Jbeta. MiXCR, run by TCRdb on the immunoSEQ multiplex PCR reads, gives a single entry per CDR3 protein. The sample consists of roughly 130,000 distinct CDR3 sequences, 90% to 95% of them appearing once. V shed 5 bases, J shed 5 bases, and the junction held 3 bases outside the gene matches. Per germline, CDR1 LGHNT and CDR2 FRNRAP. The CDR3 is made up of 15 amino acids.

The origin of this receptor is a human donor in good health. Sequencing was done on a sample of CD4+ T cells from PBMCs. The chain employs TRBV12-5 and TRBJ2-2, with TRBD1 matching over 12 bases. The CDR3 region has the DNA TGTGCTAGTGGTACGGGACAGGGGGCAACCGGGGAGCTGTTTTTT. Its translation is CASGTGQGATGELFF.